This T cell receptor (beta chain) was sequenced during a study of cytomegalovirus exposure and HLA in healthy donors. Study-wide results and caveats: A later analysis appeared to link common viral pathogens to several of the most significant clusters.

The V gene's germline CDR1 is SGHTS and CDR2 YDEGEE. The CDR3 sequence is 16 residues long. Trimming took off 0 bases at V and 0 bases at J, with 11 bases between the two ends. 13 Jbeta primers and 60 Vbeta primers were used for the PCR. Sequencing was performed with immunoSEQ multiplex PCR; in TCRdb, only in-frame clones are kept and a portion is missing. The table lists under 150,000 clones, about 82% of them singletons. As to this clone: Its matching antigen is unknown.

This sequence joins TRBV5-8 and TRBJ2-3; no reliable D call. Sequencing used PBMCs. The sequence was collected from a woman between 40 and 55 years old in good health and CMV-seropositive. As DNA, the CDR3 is TGTGCCAGCAGCTTGGTTGGAGCTACTAGCACAGATACGCAGTATTTT. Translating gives CASSLVGATSTDTQYF.